These T cell receptor beta chains were read from a single sample in a study of CD8 T cells in Susac syndrome. TCRdb re-called the immunoSEQ multiplex PCR reads through MiXCR, storing one row per CDR3 protein. The sample includes about 120,000 distinct CDR3 sequences, about 93% of them seen just once. Specimen: CD4+ T cells from PBMCs. Receptors were obtained from a human donor in good health. Both conserved end residues are part of each CDR3. D genes are given only for firm matches. Clone size is shown for a subset of rows, as once, few, many or a class of expanded clone.

CDR3 | DNA | size | V | D | J
CSAKTDTYTF | TGCAGTGCAAAGACAGATACCTACACCTTC | - | TRBV20-1 | - | TRBJ1-2
CASSLAEEGYTF | TGTGCCAGCAGCTTGGCCGAGGAAGGCTACACCTTC | - | TRBV5-4 | - | TRBJ1-2
CASSQEAARPPPFF | TGCGCCAGCAGCCAAGAGGCGGCGAGGCCTCCGCCGTTCTTC | - | TRBV4-3 | - | TRBJ2-1
CASSPTGNYQPQHF | TGTGCCAGCTCCCCGACAGGGAATTATCAGCCCCAGCATTTT | - | TRBV12-3/TRBV12-4 | TRBD1 | TRBJ1-5
CASTSGQGAHEQYF | TGTGCCAGCACTTCCGGACAGGGGGCCCACGAGCAGTACTTC | - | TRBV3-1 | TRBD1 | TRBJ2-7
CASSRAGGYYEQYF | TGTGCCAGCAGCCGTGCAGGGGGATACTACGAGCAGTACTTC | - | TRBV5-5 | TRBD1 | TRBJ2-7
CASSPGQGQAFF | TGTGCCAGCAGCCCCGGCCAGGGGCAAGCTTTCTTT | - | TRBV5-4 | - | TRBJ1-1
CASSLSGLRLSNQPQHF | TGTGCCAGCAGTTTATCAGGGCTCAGACTGAGCAATCAGCCCCAGCATTTT | - | TRBV28 | - | TRBJ1-5
CASSLEAADSGNTIYF | TGCGCCAGCAGCTTGGAGGCGGCCGACTCTGGAAACACCATATATTTT | - | TRBV5-1 | - | TRBJ1-3
CASSLGLAGELFF | TGTGCCAGCAGCTTAGGTTTGGCCGGGGAGCTGTTTTTT | - | TRBV7-2 | - | TRBJ2-2
CASSPPGQGSYEQYF | TGTGCCAGCAGCCCACCCGGACAGGGATCCTACGAGCAGTACTTC | few | TRBV5-4 | TRBD1 | TRBJ2-7
CASRRTGSGFGANVLTF | TGTGCCAGCAGAAGGACAGGGTCAGGTTTTGGGGCCAACGTCCTGACTTTC | - | TRBV12-3/TRBV12-4 | TRBD1 | TRBJ2-6
CSVGGMKETQYF | TGCAGCGTTGGTGGGATGAAAGAGACCCAGTACTTC | once | TRBV29-1 | - | TRBJ2-5
CASSLGQGGNNQPQHF | TGTGCCAGCAGCTTAGGACAGGGTGGGAACAATCAGCCCCAGCATTTT | - | TRBV7-9 | TRBD1 | TRBJ1-5
CASSAGDRGYEKLFF | TGTGCCAGCAGCGCCGGGGACCGCGGATATGAAAAACTGTTTTTT | - | TRBV7-9 | - | TRBJ1-4
CASSSRQPNTEAFF | TGTGCCAGTAGTTCCCGCCAGCCGAACACTGAAGCTTTCTTT | - | TRBV19 | - | TRBJ1-1
CASSQELGFGETQYF | TGTGCCAGCAGCCAAGAGTTGGGGTTTGGAGAGACCCAGTACTTC | - | TRBV3-1 | - | TRBJ2-5
CSVTAGDVYGYTF | TGCAGCGTCACGGCAGGGGACGTGTATGGCTACACCTTC | - | TRBV29-1 | - | TRBJ1-2
CASSQDSGRTEAFF | TGTGCCAGCAGCCAAGATTCCGGCAGGACTGAAGCTTTCTTT | - | TRBV4-2 | - | TRBJ1-1
CSVETGPMETQYF | TGCAGCGTTGAAACAGGTCCTATGGAGACCCAGTACTTC | - | TRBV29-1 | - | TRBJ2-5
CASSSNSPLHF | TGTGCCAGCAGTTCTAATTCACCCCTCCACTTT | once | TRBV12-3/TRBV12-4 | - | TRBJ1-6
CASSLENNEQYF | TGTGCCAGCAGCTTGGAGAACAACGAGCAGTACTTC | - | TRBV5-4 | - | TRBJ2-7
CASSILEQRSGDNEQFF | TGTGCCAGCAGCATCTTGGAACAGCGTTCTGGGGATAATGAGCAGTTCTTC | - | TRBV7-9 | - | TRBJ2-1
CASSSSGDSSGANVLTF | TGTGCCAGCAGCTCTAGCGGGGATAGCTCTGGGGCCAACGTCCTGACTTTC | - | TRBV7-8 | TRBD2 | TRBJ2-6
CASSLAAGTDTQYF | TGTGCCAGCAGTTTAGCCGCGGGCACAGATACGCAGTATTTT | few | TRBV12-3/TRBV12-4 | - | TRBJ2-3
CASSLLGEEFNYGYTF | TGTGCCAGCAGTTTGTTAGGGGAGGAGTTTAACTATGGCTACACCTTC | - | TRBV12-3/TRBV12-4 | - | TRBJ1-2
CSARDLGPGYGYTF | TGCAGTGCTAGAGATCTGGGGCCGGGCTATGGCTACACCTTC | - | TRBV20-1 | - | TRBJ1-2
CASSLALREAKNIQYF | TGTGCCAGCAGCTTAGCGCTCCGGGAAGCCAAAAACATTCAGTACTTC | - | TRBV7-2 | - | TRBJ2-4
CSVDSGSEAFF | TGCAGCGTTGATAGCGGGTCCGAAGCTTTCTTT | - | TRBV29-1 | - | TRBJ1-1
CASSQVWRDGYTF | TGCGCCAGCAGTCAAGTTTGGAGGGATGGCTACACCTTC | - | TRBV23-1 | - | TRBJ1-2
CASSSPGERTEAFF | TGTGCCAGCAGCTCACCGGGGGAAAGGACTGAAGCTTTCTTT | few | TRBV6-5 | - | TRBJ1-1
CASSQFSGGFDGYTF | TGCGCCAGCAGCCAGTTTTCAGGGGGCTTCGATGGCTACACCTTC | - | TRBV5-1 | TRBD1 | TRBJ1-2
CASSPPAGGVSYNEQFF | TGTGCCAGTAGCCCCCCAGCGGGTGGGGTCTCCTACAATGAGCAGTTCTTC | - | TRBV19 | - | TRBJ2-1
CASSDRRQVWNTEAFF | TGTGCCAGCAGCGACCGTCGACAGGTATGGAACACTGAAGCTTTCTTT | - | TRBV11-2 | - | TRBJ1-1
CSVGRGLGEKLFF | TGCAGCGTTGGCAGGGGGCTGGGTGAAAAACTGTTTTTT | - | TRBV29-1 | TRBD1 | TRBJ1-4
CSVEGDSGTVGREQYF | TGCAGCGTTGAAGGGGACTCCGGGACGGTAGGGCGCGAGCAGTACTTC | - | TRBV29-1 | - | TRBJ2-7
CASGEESGETQYF | TGCGCCAGCGGTGAGGAATCTGGAGAGACCCAGTACTTC | - | TRBV5-1 | - | TRBJ2-5
CASTTGSRNTGELFF | TGCGCCAGCACCACAGGGAGTCGGAACACCGGGGAGCTGTTTTTT | - | TRBV5-1 | - | TRBJ2-2
CASSYISGGLNTEAFF | TGTGCCAGCAGTTACATTTCCGGCGGCTTGAACACTGAAGCTTTCTTT | - | TRBV6-2/TRBV6-3 | - | TRBJ1-1
CASSWAGPNNEQFF | TGTGCCAGCAGTTGGGCGGGCCCGAACAATGAGCAGTTCTTC | - | TRBV3-1 | - | TRBJ2-1
CSVDFKPLRENITIQYF | TGCAGCGTTGATTTTAAACCCCTCCGGGAGAATATAACCATTCAGTACTTC | - | TRBV29-1 | - | TRBJ2-4
CASSYGHGNQPQHF | TGTGCCAGCAGCTACGGACATGGCAATCAGCCCCAGCATTTT | once | TRBV5-5 | - | TRBJ1-5
CASSLGHRADGYTF | TGTGCCAGCAGCTTAGGGCACAGGGCCGATGGCTACACCTTC | once | TRBV7-6 | - | TRBJ1-2
CASTRQGAGGELFF | TGTGCCAGCACTAGACAGGGGGCCGGCGGGGAGCTGTTTTTT | - | TRBV6-6 | TRBD1 | TRBJ2-2
CSAVGVADTQYF | TGCAGTGCTGTGGGGGTGGCAGATACGCAGTATTTT | - | TRBV20-1 | - | TRBJ2-3
CASSPRQPPSYEQYF | TGTGCCAGCAGCCCCAGACAGCCACCCTCCTACGAGCAGTACTTC | - | TRBV3-1 | - | TRBJ2-7
CSVGGDIGNTIYF | TGCAGTGTAGGGGGGGATATTGGAAACACCATATATTTT | - | TRBV20-1 | - | TRBJ1-3
CSVRGGPGAEAFF | TGCAGCGTGAGGGGGGGCCCGGGCGCTGAAGCTTTCTTT | - | TRBV29-1 | - | TRBJ1-1
CASSLSAGDTGELFF | TGTGCCAGCAGCCTTAGCGCCGGGGACACCGGGGAGCTGTTTTTT | few | TRBV7-9 | - | TRBJ2-2
CASSQAGTFLNYGYTF | TGTGCCAGCAGCCAGGCAGGGACTTTCCTAAACTATGGCTACACCTTC | - | TRBV3-1 | - | TRBJ1-2
CASNSGEDQETQYF | TGTGCCAGTAATTCTGGGGAGGACCAAGAGACCCAGTACTTC | - | TRBV19 | - | TRBJ2-5
CASSLWENEKLFF | TGTGCCAGCAGCTTATGGGAAAATGAAAAACTGTTTTTT | - | TRBV7-2 | - | TRBJ1-4
CASSLGQTLETQYF | TGTGCCAGCAGCTTGGGACAGACACTAGAGACCCAGTACTTC | once | TRBV5-4 | - | TRBJ2-5
CASSVTVGKTGDTQYF | TGTGCCAGCAGCGTCACAGTGGGGAAAACGGGAGATACGCAGTATTTT | once | TRBV9 | - | TRBJ2-3
CASGGRAWDTQYF | TGTGCCAGCGGCGGGAGGGCCTGGGATACGCAGTATTTT | - | TRBV12-3/TRBV12-4 | TRBD2 | TRBJ2-3